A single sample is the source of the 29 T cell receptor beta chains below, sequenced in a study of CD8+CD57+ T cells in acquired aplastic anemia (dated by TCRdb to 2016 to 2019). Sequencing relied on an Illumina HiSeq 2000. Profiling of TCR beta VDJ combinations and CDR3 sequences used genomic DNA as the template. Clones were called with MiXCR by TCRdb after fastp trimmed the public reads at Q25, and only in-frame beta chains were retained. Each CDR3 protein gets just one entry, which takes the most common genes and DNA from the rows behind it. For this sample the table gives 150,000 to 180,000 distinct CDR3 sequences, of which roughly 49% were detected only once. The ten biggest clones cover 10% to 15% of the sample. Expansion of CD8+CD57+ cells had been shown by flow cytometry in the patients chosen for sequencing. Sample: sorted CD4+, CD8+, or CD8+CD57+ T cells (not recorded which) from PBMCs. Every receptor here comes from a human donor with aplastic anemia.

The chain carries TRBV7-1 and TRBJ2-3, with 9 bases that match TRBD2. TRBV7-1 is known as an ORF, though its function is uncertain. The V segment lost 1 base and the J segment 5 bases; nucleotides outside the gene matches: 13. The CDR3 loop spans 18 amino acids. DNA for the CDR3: TGTGCCAGCAGCTCAGGGTCTAGCGGGACCTCAATGGTAGATACGCAGTATTTT. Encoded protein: CASSSGSSGTSMVDTQYF.

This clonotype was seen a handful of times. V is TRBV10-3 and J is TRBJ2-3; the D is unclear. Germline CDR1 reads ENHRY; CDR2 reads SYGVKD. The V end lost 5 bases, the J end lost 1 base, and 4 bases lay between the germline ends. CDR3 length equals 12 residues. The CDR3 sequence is CAISQGTDTQYF. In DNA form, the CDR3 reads TGTGCCATCAGTCAGGGCACAGATACGCAGTATTTT.

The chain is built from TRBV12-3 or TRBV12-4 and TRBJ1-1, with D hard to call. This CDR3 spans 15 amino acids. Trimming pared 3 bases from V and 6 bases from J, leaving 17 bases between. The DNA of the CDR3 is TGTGCCAGCAGTTTTGCAGGACCCCGAGGTGCTGAAGCTTTCTTT. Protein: CASSFAGPRGAEAFF.

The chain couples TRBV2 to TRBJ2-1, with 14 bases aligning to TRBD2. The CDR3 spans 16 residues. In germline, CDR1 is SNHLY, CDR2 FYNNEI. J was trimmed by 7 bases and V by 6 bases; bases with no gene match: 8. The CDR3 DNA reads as TGTGCCAGCAGGCCCAGGACTAGCGGGGGGCATAATGAGCAGTTCTTC. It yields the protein CASRPRTSGGHNEQFF.

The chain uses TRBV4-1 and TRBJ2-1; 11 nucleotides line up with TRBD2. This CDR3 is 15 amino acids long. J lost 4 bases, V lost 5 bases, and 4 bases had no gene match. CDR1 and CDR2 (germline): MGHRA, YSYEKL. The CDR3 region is CASSARLAGYNEQFF. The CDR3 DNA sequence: TGCGCCAGCAGCGCCCGACTAGCGGGATACAATGAGCAGTTCTTC.

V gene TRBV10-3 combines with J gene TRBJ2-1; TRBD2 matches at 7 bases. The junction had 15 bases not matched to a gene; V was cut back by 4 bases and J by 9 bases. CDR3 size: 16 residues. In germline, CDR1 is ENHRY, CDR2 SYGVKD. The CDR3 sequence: CAISGGGLARLGEQFF. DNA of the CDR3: TGTGCCATCAGTGGGGGGGGATTAGCTCGTTTAGGTGAGCAGTTCTTC.

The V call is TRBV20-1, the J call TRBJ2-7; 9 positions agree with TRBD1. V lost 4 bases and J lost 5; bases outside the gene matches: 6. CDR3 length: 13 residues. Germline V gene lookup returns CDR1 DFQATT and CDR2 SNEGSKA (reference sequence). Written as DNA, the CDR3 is TGCAGTGCTAAGGGGACAGGGTACCACGAGCAGTACTTC. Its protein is CSAKGTGYHEQYF.

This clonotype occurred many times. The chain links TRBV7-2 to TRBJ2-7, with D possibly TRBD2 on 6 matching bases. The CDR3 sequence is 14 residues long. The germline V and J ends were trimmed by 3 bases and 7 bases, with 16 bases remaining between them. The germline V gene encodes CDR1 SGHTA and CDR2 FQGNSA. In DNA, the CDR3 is TGTGCCAGCAGCTTTGGAGGGCCCTATCGGGAGCAGTACTTC. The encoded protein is CASSFGGPYREQYF.

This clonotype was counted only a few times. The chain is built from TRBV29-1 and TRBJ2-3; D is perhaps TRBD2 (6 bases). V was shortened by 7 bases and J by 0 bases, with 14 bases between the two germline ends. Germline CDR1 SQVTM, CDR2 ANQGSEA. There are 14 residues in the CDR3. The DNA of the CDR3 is TGCAGCGCCTCTGTAGCGGCTAGCACAGATACGCAGTATTTT. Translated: CSASVAASTDTQYF.

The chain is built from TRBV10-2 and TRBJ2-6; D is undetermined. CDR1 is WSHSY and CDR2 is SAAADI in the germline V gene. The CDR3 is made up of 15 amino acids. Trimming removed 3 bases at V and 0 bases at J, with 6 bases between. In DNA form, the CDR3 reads TGCGCCAGCAGTGACAAGGTCTCTGGGGCCAACGTCCTGACTTTC. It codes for CASSDKVSGANVLTF.

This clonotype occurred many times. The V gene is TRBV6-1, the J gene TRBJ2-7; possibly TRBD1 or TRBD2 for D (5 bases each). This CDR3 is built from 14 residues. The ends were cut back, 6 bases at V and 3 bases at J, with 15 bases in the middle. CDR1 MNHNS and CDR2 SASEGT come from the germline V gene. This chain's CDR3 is CASSPGSSLYEQYF. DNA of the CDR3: TGTGCCAGCAGCCCAGGGAGCTCCCTCTACGAGCAGTACTTC.

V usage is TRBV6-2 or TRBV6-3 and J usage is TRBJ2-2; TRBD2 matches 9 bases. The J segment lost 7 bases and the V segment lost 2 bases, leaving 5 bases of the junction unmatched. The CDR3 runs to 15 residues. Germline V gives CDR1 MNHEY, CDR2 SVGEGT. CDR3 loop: CASSYELAGYGELFF. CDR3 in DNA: TGTGCCAGCAGTTACGAACTAGCGGGCTACGGGGAGCTGTTTTTT.

The DNA of the CDR3 is TGTGCCAGTAAAACCACAGGAGGTGATGGCTACACCTTC. Encoded protein: CASKTTGGDGYTF. V gene TRBV19 combines with J gene TRBJ1-2; the D gene is possibly TRBD1 (5 bases). The germline V and J ends were trimmed by 7 bases and 6 bases, with 15 bases remaining between them. This CDR3 contains 13 residues. Germline CDR1 and CDR2: LNHDA and SQIVND (reference sequence).

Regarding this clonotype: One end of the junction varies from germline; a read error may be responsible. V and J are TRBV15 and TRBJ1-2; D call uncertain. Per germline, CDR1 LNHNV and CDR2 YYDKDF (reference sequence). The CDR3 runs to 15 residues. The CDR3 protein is CAASRDFPSPGGYTF. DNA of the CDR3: TGTGCCGCCAGCAGAGATTTCCCATCCCCTGGTGGCTACACCTTC.

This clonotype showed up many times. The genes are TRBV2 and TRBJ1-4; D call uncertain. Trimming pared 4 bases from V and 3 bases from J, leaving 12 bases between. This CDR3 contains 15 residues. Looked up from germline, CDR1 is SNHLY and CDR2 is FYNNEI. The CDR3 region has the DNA TGTGCCAGCAGTGTCCAGGTTCCAGCTAATGAAAAACTGTTTTTT. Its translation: CASSVQVPANEKLFF. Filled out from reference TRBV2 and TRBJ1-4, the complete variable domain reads EPEVTQTPSHQVTQMGQEVILRCVPISNHLYFYWYRQILGQKVEFLVSFYNNEISEKSEIFDDQFSVERPDGSNFTLKIRSTKLEDSAMYFCASSVQVPANEKLFFGSGTQLSVL.

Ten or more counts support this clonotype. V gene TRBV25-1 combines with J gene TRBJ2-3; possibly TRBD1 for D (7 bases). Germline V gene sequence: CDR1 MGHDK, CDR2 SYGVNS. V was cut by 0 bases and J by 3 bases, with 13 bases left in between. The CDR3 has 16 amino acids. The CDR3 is CASSEYSGGSTDTQYF. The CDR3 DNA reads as TGTGCCAGCAGTGAATATTCAGGGGGGTCGACAGATACGCAGTATTTT.

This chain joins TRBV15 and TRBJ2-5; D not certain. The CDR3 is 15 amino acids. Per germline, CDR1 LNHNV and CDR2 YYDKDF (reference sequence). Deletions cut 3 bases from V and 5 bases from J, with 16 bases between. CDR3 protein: CATSRNAGVVETQYF. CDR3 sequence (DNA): TGTGCCACCAGCAGGAATGCTGGGGTAGTGGAGACCCAGTACTTC.

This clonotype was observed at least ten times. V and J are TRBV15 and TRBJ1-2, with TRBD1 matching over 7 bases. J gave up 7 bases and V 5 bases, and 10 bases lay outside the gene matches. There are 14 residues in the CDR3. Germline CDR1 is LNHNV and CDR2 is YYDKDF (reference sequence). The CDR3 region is CATSARTGGGGYTF. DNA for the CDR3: TGTGCCACCAGCGCCCGGACAGGAGGTGGTGGCTACACCTTC.

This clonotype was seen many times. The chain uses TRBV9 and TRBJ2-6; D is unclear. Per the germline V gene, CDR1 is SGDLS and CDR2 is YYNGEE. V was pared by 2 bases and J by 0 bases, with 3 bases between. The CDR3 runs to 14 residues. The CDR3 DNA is TGTGCCAGCAGCGTGTACTCTGGGGCCAACGTCCTGACTTTC. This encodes CASSVYSGANVLTF. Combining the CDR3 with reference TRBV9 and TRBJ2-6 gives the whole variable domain DSGVTQTPKHLITATGQRVTLRCSPRSGDLSVYWYQQSLDQGLQFLIQYYNGEERAKGNILERFSAQQFPDLHSELNLSSLELGDSALYFCASSVYSGANVLTFGAGSRLTVL.

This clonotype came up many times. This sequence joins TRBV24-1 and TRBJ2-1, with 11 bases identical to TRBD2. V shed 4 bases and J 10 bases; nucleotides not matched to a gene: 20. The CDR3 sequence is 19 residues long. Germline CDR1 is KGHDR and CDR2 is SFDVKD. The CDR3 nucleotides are TGTGCCACCAGTGACTCCGGGACTAGCGGTAAGCCATACAATGAGGAGCAGTTCTTC. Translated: CATSDSGTSGKPYNEEQFF.

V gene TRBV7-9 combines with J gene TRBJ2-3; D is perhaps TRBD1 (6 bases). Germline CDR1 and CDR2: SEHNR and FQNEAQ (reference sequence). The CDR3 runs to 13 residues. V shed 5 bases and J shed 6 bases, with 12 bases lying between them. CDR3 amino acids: CASSVTGMDTQYF. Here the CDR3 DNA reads TGTGCCAGCAGCGTCACAGGGATGGATACGCAGTATTTT.

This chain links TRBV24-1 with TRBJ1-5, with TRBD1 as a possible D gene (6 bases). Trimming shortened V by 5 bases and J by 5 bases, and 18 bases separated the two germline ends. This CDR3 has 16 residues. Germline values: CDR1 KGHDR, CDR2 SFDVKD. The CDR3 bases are TGTGCCACCAGTGCTAGAGGGGGGGCGGAATATCAGCCCCAGCATTTT. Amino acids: CATSARGGAEYQPQHF.

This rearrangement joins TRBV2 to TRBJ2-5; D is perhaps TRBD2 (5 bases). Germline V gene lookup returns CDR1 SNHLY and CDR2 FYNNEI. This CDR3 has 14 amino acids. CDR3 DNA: TGTTCCGGCAGTTGGGCGGGTAACCAAGAGACCCAGTACTTC. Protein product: CSGSWAGNQETQYF.

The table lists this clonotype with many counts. The CDR3 DNA reads as TGTGCCAGCAGCGAGGACAGGGGAACCGCTCGGGAGCAGTTCTTC. The encoded protein is CASSEDRGTAREQFF. The rearrangement links TRBV9 to TRBJ2-1; 9 bases are shared with TRBD1. This CDR3 contains 15 residues. V lost 3 bases and J lost 10; bases outside the gene matches: 11. Looked up from germline, CDR1 is SGDLS and CDR2 is YYNGEE. Full variable domain (remainder filled in from reference TRBV9 and TRBJ2-1): DSGVTQTPKHLITATGQRVTLRCSPRSGDLSVYWYQQSLDQGLQFLIQYYNGEERAKGNILERFSAQQFPDLHSELNLSSLELGDSALYFCASSEDRGTAREQFFGPGTRLTVL.

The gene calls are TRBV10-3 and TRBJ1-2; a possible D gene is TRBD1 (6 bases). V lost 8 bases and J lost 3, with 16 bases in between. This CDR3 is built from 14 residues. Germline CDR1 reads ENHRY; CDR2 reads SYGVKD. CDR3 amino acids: CAIRRRGADYGYTF. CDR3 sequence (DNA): TGTGCCATCCGACGGCGGGGGGCGGACTATGGCTACACCTTC.

The CDR3 bases are TGCGCCAGCAGTGAGTCGACTAGAGGACTGTCCTACAATGAGCAGTTCTTC. Encoded protein: CASSESTRGLSYNEQFF. V usage is TRBV10-1 and J usage is TRBJ2-1, with a weak D call TRBD2 (6 bases). CDR1 WNHNN and CDR2 SYGVQD come from the germline V gene (reference sequence). This CDR3 has 17 residues. V was trimmed by 0 bases and J by 1 base, leaving 13 bases between them.

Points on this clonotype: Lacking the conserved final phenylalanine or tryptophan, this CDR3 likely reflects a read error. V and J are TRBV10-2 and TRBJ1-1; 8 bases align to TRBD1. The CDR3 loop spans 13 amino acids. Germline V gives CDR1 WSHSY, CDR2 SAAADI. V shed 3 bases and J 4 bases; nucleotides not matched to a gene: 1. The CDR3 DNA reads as TGCGCCAGCAGTGACAGGGGGCCCACTGAAGCTTTCCTT. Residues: CASSDRGPTEAFL.

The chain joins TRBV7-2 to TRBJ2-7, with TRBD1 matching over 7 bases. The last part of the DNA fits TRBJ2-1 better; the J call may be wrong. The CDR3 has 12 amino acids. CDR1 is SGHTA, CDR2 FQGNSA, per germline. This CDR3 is CASSFRQGEQFF. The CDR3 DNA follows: TGTGCCAGCAGCTTCCGACAGGGTGAGCAGTTCTTC.

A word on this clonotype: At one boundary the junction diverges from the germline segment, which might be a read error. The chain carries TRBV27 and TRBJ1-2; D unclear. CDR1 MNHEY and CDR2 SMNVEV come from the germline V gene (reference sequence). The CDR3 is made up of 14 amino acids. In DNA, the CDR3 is TGTTCCAGCAGTTCCAACCCCGTGAGGTATGGCTACACCTTC. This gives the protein CSSSSNPVRYGYTF.